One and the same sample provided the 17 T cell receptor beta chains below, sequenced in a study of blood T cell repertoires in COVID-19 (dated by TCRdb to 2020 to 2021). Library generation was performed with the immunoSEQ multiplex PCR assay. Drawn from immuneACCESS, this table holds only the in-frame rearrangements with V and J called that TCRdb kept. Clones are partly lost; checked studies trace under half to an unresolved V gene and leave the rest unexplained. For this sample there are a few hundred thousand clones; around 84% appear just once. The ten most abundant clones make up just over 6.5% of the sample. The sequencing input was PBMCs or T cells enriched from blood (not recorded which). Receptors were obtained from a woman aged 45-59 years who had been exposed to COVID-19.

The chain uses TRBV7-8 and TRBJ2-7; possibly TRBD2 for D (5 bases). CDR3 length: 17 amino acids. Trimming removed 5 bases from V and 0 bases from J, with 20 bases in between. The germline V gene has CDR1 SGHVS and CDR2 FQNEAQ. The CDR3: CASSPPRGLGSSYEQYF. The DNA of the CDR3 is TGTGCCAGCAGCCCACCCCGCGGGTTGGGGAGCTCCTACGAGCAGTACTTC.

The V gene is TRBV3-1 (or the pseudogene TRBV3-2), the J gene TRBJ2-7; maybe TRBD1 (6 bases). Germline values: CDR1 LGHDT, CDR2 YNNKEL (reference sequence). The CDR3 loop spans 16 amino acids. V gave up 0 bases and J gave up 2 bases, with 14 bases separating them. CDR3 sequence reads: CASSQERWDTTYEQYF. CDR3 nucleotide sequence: TGTGCCAGCAGCCAAGAACGATGGGACACCACCTACGAGCAGTACTTC.

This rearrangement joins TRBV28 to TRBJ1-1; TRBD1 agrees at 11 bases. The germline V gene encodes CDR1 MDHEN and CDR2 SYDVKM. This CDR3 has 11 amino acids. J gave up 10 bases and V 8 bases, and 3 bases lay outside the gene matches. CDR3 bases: TGTGCCAGCCGGGACAGGGGGGTAGCTTTCTTT. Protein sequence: CASRDRGVAFF.

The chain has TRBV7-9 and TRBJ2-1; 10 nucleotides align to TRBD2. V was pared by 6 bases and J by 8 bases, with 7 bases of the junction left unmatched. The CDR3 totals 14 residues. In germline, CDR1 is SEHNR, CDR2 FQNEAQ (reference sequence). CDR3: CASSSSGGKDEQFF. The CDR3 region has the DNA TGTGCCAGCAGTTCTAGCGGGGGTAAAGATGAGCAGTTCTTC.

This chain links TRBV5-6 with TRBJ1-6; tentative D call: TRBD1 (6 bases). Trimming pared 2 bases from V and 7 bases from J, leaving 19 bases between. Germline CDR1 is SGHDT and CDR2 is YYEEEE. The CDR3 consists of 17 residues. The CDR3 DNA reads TGTGCCAGCAGCTTCGGTGGAGGCGGACAGTGGAATTCACCCCTCCACTTT. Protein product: CASSFGGGGQWNSPLHF.

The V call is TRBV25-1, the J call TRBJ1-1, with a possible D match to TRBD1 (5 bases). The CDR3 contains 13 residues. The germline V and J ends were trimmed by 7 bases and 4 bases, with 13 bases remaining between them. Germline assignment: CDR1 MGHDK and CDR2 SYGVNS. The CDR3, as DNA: TGTGCCAGCAACAACCCGGGGGGCACTGAAGCTTTCTTT. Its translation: CASNNPGGTEAFF.

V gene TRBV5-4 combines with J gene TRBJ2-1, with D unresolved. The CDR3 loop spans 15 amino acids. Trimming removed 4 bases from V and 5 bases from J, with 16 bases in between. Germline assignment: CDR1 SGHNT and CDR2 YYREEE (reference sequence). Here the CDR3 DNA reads TGTGCCAGCAGCAAAAAAATCCAATACAACAATGAGCAGTTCTTC. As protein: CASSKKIQYNNEQFF.

CDR3 amino acids: CASSLMGALTDTQYF. DNA for the CDR3: TGCGCCAGCAGCTTGATGGGGGCTCTCACAGATACGCAGTATTTT. This rearrangement joins TRBV5-1 to TRBJ2-3, with a possible D match to TRBD1 (6 bases). Germline V gives CDR1 SGHRS, CDR2 YFSETQ. V lost 1 base, J lost 2 bases, and 11 bases lay in between. This CDR3 region has 15 residues.

CDR3 sequence: CASSLGQGAMGSTDTQYF. DNA for the CDR3: TGTGCCAGCAGCCTAGGCCAGGGGGCCATGGGTAGCACAGATACGCAGTATTTT. The gene calls are TRBV11-2 and TRBJ2-3; 8 nucleotides agree with TRBD1. Germline V lookup: CDR1 SGHAT, CDR2 FQNNGV. The CDR3 covers 18 residues. Trimming at V came to 5 bases and at J to 0 bases, leaving 13 bases not matched to a gene.

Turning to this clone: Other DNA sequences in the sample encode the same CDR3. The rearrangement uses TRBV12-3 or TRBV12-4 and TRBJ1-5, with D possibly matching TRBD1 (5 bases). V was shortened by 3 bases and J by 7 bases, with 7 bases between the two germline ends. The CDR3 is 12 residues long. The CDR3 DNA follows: TGTGCCAGCAGTTTTGGGGGGCAGCCCCAGCATTTT. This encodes CASSFGGQPQHF.

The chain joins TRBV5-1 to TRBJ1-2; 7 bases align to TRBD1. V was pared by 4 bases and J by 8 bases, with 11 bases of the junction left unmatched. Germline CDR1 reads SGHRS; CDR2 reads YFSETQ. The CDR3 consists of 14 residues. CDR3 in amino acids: CASSQDRPHLGYTF. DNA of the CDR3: TGCGCCAGCAGCCAGGACAGGCCCCACTTAGGCTACACCTTC. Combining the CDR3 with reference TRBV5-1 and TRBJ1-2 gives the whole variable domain KAGVTQTPRYLIKTRGQQVTLSCSPISGHRSVSWYQQTPGQGLQFLFEYFSETQRNKGNFPGRFSGRQFSNSRSEMNVSTLELGDSALYLCASSQDRPHLGYTFGSGTRLTVV.

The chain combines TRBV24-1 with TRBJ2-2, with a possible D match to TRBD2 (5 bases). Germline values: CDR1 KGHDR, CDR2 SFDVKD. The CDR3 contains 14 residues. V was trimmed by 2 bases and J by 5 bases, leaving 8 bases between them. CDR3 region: CATSDWSGTGELFF. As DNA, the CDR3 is TGTGCCACCAGTGATTGGTCGGGGACCGGGGAGCTGTTTTTT.

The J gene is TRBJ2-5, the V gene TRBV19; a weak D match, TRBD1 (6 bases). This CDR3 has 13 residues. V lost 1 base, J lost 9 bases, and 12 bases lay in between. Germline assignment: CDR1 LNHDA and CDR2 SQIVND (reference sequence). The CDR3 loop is CASSIATSGAQYF. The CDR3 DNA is TGTGCCAGTAGTATAGCGACCTCAGGGGCCCAGTACTTC.

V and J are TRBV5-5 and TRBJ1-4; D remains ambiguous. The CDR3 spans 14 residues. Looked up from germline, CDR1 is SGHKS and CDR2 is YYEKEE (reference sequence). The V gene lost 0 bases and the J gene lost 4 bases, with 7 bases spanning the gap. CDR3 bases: TGTGCCAGCAGCTTGGGCGGCGTTAATGAAAAACTGTTTTTT. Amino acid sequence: CASSLGGVNEKLFF.

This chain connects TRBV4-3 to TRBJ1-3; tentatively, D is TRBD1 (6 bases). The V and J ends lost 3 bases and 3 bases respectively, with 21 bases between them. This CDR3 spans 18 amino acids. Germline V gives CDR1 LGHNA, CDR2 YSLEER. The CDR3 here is CASSHYRAGEGGGNTIYF. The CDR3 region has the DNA TGCGCCAGCAGCCACTACCGCGCAGGGGAAGGGGGTGGAAACACCATATATTTT.

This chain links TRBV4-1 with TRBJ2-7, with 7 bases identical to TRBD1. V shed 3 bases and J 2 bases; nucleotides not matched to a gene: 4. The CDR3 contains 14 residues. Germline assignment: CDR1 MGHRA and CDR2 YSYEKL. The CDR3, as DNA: TGCGCCAGCAGCCAGACAGGGTCTACCTACGAGCAGTACTTC. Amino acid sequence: CASSQTGSTYEQYF.

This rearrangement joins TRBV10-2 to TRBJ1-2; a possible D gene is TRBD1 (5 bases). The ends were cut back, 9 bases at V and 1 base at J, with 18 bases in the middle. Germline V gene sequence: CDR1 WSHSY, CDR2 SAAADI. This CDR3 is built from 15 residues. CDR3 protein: CASLKDTSFNYGYTF. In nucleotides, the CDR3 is TGCGCCAGTCTTAAGGACACCTCATTTAACTATGGCTACACCTTC.